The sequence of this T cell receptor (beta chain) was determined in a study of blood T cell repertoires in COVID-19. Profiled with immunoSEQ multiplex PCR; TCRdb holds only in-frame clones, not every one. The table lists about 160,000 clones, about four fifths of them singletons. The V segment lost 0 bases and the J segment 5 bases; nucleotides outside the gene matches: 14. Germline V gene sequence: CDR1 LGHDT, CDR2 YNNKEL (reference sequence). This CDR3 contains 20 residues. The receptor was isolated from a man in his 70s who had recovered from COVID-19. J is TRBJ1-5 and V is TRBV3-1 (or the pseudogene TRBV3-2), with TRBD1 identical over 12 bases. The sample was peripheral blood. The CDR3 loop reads CASSQELTGTGGKADQPQHF. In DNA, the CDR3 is TGTGCCAGCAGCCAAGAATTAACGGGGACAGGGGGCAAAGCGGATCAGCCCCAGCATTTT.